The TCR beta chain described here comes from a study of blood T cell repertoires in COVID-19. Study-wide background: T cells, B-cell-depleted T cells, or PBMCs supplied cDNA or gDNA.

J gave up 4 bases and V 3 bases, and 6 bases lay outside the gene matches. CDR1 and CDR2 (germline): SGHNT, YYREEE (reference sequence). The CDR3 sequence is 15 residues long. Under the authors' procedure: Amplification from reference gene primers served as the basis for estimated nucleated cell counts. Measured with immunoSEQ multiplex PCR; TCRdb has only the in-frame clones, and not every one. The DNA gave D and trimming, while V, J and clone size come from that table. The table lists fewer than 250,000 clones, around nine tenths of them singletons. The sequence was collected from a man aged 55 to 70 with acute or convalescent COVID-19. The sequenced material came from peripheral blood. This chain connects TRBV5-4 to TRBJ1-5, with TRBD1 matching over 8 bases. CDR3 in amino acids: CASSSGTGRNQPQHF. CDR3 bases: TGTGCCAGCAGCTCCGGGACAGGCAGAAATCAGCCCCAGCATTTT. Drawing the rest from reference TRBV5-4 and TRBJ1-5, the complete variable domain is ETGVTQSPTHLIKTRGQQVTLRCSSQSGHNTVSWYQQALGQGPQFIFQYYREEENGRGNFPPRFSGLQFPNYSSELNVNALELDDSALYLCASSSGTGRNQPQHFGDGTRLSIL.